This TCR beta chain was captured in a study of memory CD4+ T cells and cytomegalovirus serostatus. In the study overall: Healthy Belgian adult donors included roughly nine CMV-positive and fewer than 25 CMV-negative people.

Sequencing was performed with immunoSEQ multiplex PCR; in TCRdb, only in-frame clones are kept and a portion is missing. The table lists approximately 40,000 clones, around 80% of them singletons. CDR3 length: 14 residues. Per the germline V gene, CDR1 is SGHTA and CDR2 is FQGNSA. V dropped 5 bases and J dropped 3; count of bases not matched to a gene: 3. Regarding the study as a whole: About 40% of the roughly 150 known CMV-associated TCRbeta sequences appeared in CD4+ memory.

On this clone: Its antigen is not known.

Single viable CD3+CD4+CD8-CD45RO+ cells were sorted as the memory CD4+ T cells. This receptor was obtained from an adult in good health and CMV-seronegative. The chain combines TRBV7-2 with TRBJ2-5; 10 positions match TRBD1. The sample comprised memory CD4+ T cells from blood. Here the CDR3 reads CASSRQGAKETQYF. The CDR3 bases are TGTGCCAGCAGCCGACAGGGGGCCAAAGAGACCCAGTACTTC. The whole variable domain, remainder taken from reference TRBV7-2 and TRBJ2-5, is GAGVSQSPSNKVTEKGKDVELRCDPISGHTALYWYRQSLGQGLEFLIYFQGNSAPDKSGLPSDRFSAERTGGSVSTLTIQRTQQEDSAVYLCASSRQGAKETQYFGPGTRLLVL.